A selection of T cell receptor beta chains follows, all from one sample in a study of T cell responses to AZD1222 COVID-19 vaccine. TCRdb's table, derived via immunoSEQ multiplex PCR, lists solely in-frame clones and lacks some. Among 95,000 to 150,000 clones listed, about 89% were seen once. This specimen was peripheral blood, taken on day 0 of AZD1222 vaccination. The receptors shown here come from an adult in good health. CDR3s include the opening cysteine and the closing phenylalanine or tryptophan. The D gene is left open where the match is weak. Only part of the rows carry a size: once, few, many, or a class if the clone is expanded.

j_gene: TRBJ1-1
d_gene: TRBD1
abundance: once
v_gene: TRBV27
CDR3aa: CASSPTGGGPRGTEAFF
CDR3nt: TGTGCCAGCAGTCCGACAGGGGGCGGCCCGAGGGGCACTGAAGCTTTCTTT

j_gene: TRBJ2-7
d_gene: NA
abundance: NA
v_gene: TRBV28
CDR3aa: CASSRWDYEQYF
CDR3nt: TGTGCCAGCAGTAGGTGGGACTACGAGCAGTACTTC

j_gene: TRBJ1-2
d_gene: NA
abundance: NA
v_gene: TRBV6-5
CDR3aa: CASSYVQSNYGYTF
CDR3nt: TGTGCCAGCAGTTACGTCCAGTCTAACTATGGCTACACCTTC

j_gene: TRBJ1-1
d_gene: NA
abundance: once
v_gene: TRBV5-4
CDR3aa: CASSSQTYMNTEAFF
CDR3nt: TGTGCCAGCAGCTCTCAGACCTACATGAACACTGAAGCTTTCTTT

j_gene: TRBJ2-1
d_gene: NA
abundance: NA
v_gene: TRBV6-2/TRBV6-3
CDR3aa: CASSPREGEQFF
CDR3nt: TGTGCCAGCAGCCCCCGGGAAGGTGAGCAGTTCTTC

j_gene: TRBJ1-1
d_gene: NA
abundance: NA
v_gene: TRBV4-1
CDR3aa: CASSPPRPSGTEAFF
CDR3nt: TGCGCCAGCAGCCCCCCGCGGCCGTCCGGCACTGAAGCTTTCTTT

j_gene: TRBJ2-5
d_gene: TRBD2
abundance: NA
v_gene: TRBV3-1/TRBV3-2
CDR3aa: CASSQDWGARGGQETQYF
CDR3nt: TGTGCCAGCAGCCAAGATTGGGGGGCGCGGGGGGGTCAAGAGACCCAGTACTTC

j_gene: TRBJ2-7
d_gene: NA
abundance: NA
v_gene: TRBV4-3
CDR3aa: CASSLGLLYEQYF
CDR3nt: TGCGCCAGCAGCCTGGGCCTTCTCTACGAGCAGTACTTC

j_gene: TRBJ1-2
d_gene: NA
abundance: NA
v_gene: TRBV5-4
CDR3aa: CASRAWGLWDYGYTF
CDR3nt: TGTGCCAGCAGAGCTTGGGGACTGTGGGACTATGGCTACACCTTC

j_gene: TRBJ1-1
d_gene: NA
abundance: NA
v_gene: TRBV5-1
CDR3aa: CASSSSGGANTEAFF
CDR3nt: TGCGCCAGCAGCTCCTCCGGGGGGGCGAACACTGAAGCTTTCTTT

j_gene: TRBJ2-7
d_gene: TRBD1
abundance: NA
v_gene: TRBV18
CDR3aa: CASSLSTGRSSYEQYF
CDR3nt: TGTGCCAGCTCACTGTCGACAGGGAGAAGCTCCTACGAGCAGTACTTC

j_gene: TRBJ2-5
d_gene: TRBD2
abundance: NA
v_gene: TRBV4-2
CDR3aa: CASSPQALAGGPLETQYF
CDR3nt: TGTGCCAGCAGCCCTCAGGCCCTAGCGGGGGGGCCTTTAGAGACCCAGTACTTC

j_gene: TRBJ2-5
d_gene: NA
abundance: NA
v_gene: TRBV25-1
CDR3aa: CASSSPGLIGETQYF
CDR3nt: TGTGCCAGCAGTAGCCCCGGGTTGATAGGGGAGACCCAGTACTTC

j_gene: TRBJ1-1
d_gene: NA
abundance: NA
v_gene: TRBV29-1
CDR3aa: CSVEGRGYTEAFF
CDR3nt: TGCAGCGTTGAAGGTAGAGGGTACACTGAAGCTTTCTTT

j_gene: TRBJ2-1
d_gene: NA
abundance: NA
v_gene: TRBV19
CDR3aa: CASSPSGTYNEQFF
CDR3nt: TGTGCCAGTAGTCCTTCCGGGACCTACAATGAGCAGTTCTTC

j_gene: TRBJ1-1
d_gene: NA
abundance: NA
v_gene: TRBV6-5
CDR3aa: CASSYSKNTEAFF
CDR3nt: TGTGCCAGCAGTTACAGCAAGAACACTGAAGCTTTCTTT

j_gene: TRBJ1-1
d_gene: NA
abundance: NA
v_gene: TRBV29-1
CDR3aa: CSGTENTEAFF
CDR3nt: TGCAGCGGGACAGAGAACACTGAAGCTTTCTTT

j_gene: TRBJ2-7
d_gene: NA
abundance: once
v_gene: TRBV5-6
CDR3aa: CASKRSQGSYYEQYF
CDR3nt: TGTGCCAGCAAACGGTCCCAGGGAAGTTACTACGAGCAGTACTTC

j_gene: TRBJ2-5
d_gene: NA
abundance: NA
v_gene: TRBV7-2
CDR3aa: CASSLVITQETQYF
CDR3nt: TGTGCCAGCAGCTTGGTTATTACCCAAGAGACCCAGTACTTC

j_gene: TRBJ1-1
d_gene: NA
abundance: NA
v_gene: TRBV12-3/TRBV12-4
CDR3aa: CASSLRAGAEAFF
CDR3nt: TGTGCCAGCAGTTTAAGGGCCGGCGCTGAAGCTTTCTTT

j_gene: TRBJ1-1
d_gene: TRBD1
abundance: NA
v_gene: TRBV18
CDR3aa: CASSPKGGVTEAFF
CDR3nt: TGTGCCAGCTCACCAAAAGGGGGCGTCACTGAAGCTTTCTTT

j_gene: TRBJ1-5
d_gene: NA
abundance: NA
v_gene: TRBV5-1
CDR3aa: CASSLGLGAEQPQHF
CDR3nt: TGCGCCAGCAGCTTGGGGTTGGGGGCGGAACAGCCCCAGCATTTT

j_gene: TRBJ1-5
d_gene: NA
abundance: NA
v_gene: TRBV7-2
CDR3aa: CASSLAGTKGNQPQHF
CDR3nt: TGTGCCAGCAGCTTAGCCGGGACGAAGGGCAATCAGCCCCAGCATTTT

j_gene: TRBJ2-3
d_gene: NA
abundance: NA
v_gene: TRBV7-3
CDR3aa: CASSLTGDHTQWADTQYF
CDR3nt: TGTGCCAGCAGCTTAACTGGTGACCACACTCAATGGGCAGATACGCAGTATTTT

j_gene: TRBJ2-7
d_gene: NA
abundance: NA
v_gene: TRBV5-6
CDR3aa: CASSRTASNEQYF
CDR3nt: TGTGCCAGCAGCCGGACTGCCTCCAACGAGCAGTACTTC

j_gene: TRBJ2-7
d_gene: NA
abundance: NA
v_gene: TRBV19
CDR3aa: CASRSSRGSYEQYF
CDR3nt: TGTGCCAGTAGATCGTCCCGGGGTTCCTACGAGCAGTACTTC

j_gene: TRBJ1-2
d_gene: NA
abundance: NA
v_gene: TRBV6-5
CDR3aa: CTSGEGSYGYTF
CDR3nt: TGTACCAGCGGGGAGGGAAGTTATGGCTACACCTTC

j_gene: TRBJ2-5
d_gene: TRBD2
abundance: NA
v_gene: TRBV30
CDR3aa: CAWNYRAGAQYF
CDR3nt: TGTGCCTGGAACTATCGGGCGGGGGCCCAGTACTTC

j_gene: TRBJ2-1
d_gene: TRBD2
abundance: NA
v_gene: TRBV2
CDR3aa: CASSLRLASSYNEQFF
CDR3nt: TGTGCCAGCAGCCTCCGACTAGCGAGCTCCTACAATGAGCAGTTCTTC

j_gene: TRBJ1-3
d_gene: TRBD1
abundance: once
v_gene: TRBV5-6
CDR3aa: CASSWEDRGSGNTIYF
CDR3nt: TGTGCCAGCAGCTGGGAGGACAGGGGTTCCGGAAACACCATATATTTT

j_gene: TRBJ1-5
d_gene: NA
abundance: NA
v_gene: TRBV19
CDR3aa: CASSPSLGGNSNQPQHF
CDR3nt: TGTGCCAGTAGTCCTAGCCTCGGGGGCAATAGCAATCAGCCCCAGCATTTT

j_gene: TRBJ1-1
d_gene: NA
abundance: NA
v_gene: TRBV30
CDR3aa: CAWSVDINTEAFF
CDR3nt: TGTGCCTGGAGTGTAGACATAAACACTGAAGCTTTCTTT

j_gene: TRBJ2-7
d_gene: NA
abundance: NA
v_gene: TRBV18
CDR3aa: CASSPLRFGDEQYF
CDR3nt: TGTGCCAGCTCACCACTCAGGTTCGGCGACGAGCAGTACTTC

j_gene: TRBJ2-7
d_gene: NA
abundance: NA
v_gene: TRBV3-1/TRBV3-2
CDR3aa: CASSQTRAGFPYEQYF
CDR3nt: TGTGCCAGCAGCCAAACCCGGGCAGGTTTCCCCTACGAGCAGTACTTC

j_gene: TRBJ2-3
d_gene: TRBD2
abundance: NA
v_gene: TRBV4-1
CDR3aa: CASSQPGTSKADTQYF
CDR3nt: TGCGCCAGCAGCCAACCAGGGACTAGTAAAGCAGATACGCAGTATTTT

j_gene: TRBJ1-2
d_gene: TRBD1
abundance: NA
v_gene: TRBV19
CDR3aa: CASSIGQGDGYTF
CDR3nt: TGTGCCAGTAGTATTGGACAGGGTGATGGCTACACCTTC

j_gene: TRBJ2-5
d_gene: TRBD2
abundance: NA
v_gene: TRBV4-1
CDR3aa: CASSGGSGGAEETQYF
CDR3nt: TGCGCCAGCAGTGGAGGGAGCGGGGGGGCGGAGGAGACCCAGTACTTC

j_gene: TRBJ1-3
d_gene: TRBD1
abundance: once
v_gene: TRBV11-2
CDR3aa: CASLQTGGRGNTIYF
CDR3nt: TGTGCCAGCCTTCAAACAGGGGGCCGCGGAAACACCATATATTTT

j_gene: TRBJ2-1
d_gene: NA
abundance: NA
v_gene: TRBV2
CDR3aa: CASSLERDNEQFF
CDR3nt: TGTGCCAGCAGCCTGGAGAGGGACAATGAGCAGTTCTTC

j_gene: TRBJ2-7
d_gene: TRBD1
abundance: NA
v_gene: TRBV19
CDR3aa: CASSRRQGGYEQYF
CDR3nt: TGTGCCAGTAGTAGGAGACAGGGGGGCTACGAGCAGTACTTC

j_gene: TRBJ1-6
d_gene: TRBD1
abundance: NA
v_gene: TRBV6-5
CDR3aa: CASRRGQDSPLHF
CDR3nt: TGTGCCAGCCGTAGGGGGCAGGATTCACCCCTCCACTTT

j_gene: TRBJ2-5
d_gene: NA
abundance: NA
v_gene: TRBV30
CDR3aa: CAWSVPGWETQYF
CDR3nt: TGTGCCTGGAGTGTCCCCGGTTGGGAGACCCAGTACTTC

j_gene: TRBJ1-1
d_gene: TRBD1
abundance: few
v_gene: TRBV9
CDR3aa: CASSVGRGQGIRNTEAFF
CDR3nt: TGTGCCAGCAGCGTAGGGCGGGGACAGGGAATCCGGAACACTGAAGCTTTCTTT

j_gene: TRBJ1-1
d_gene: NA
abundance: NA
v_gene: TRBV30
CDR3aa: CAWGKGGSGPFF
CDR3nt: TGTGCCTGGGGAAAGGGGGGGTCCGGGCCTTTCTTT

j_gene: TRBJ2-3
d_gene: TRBD2
abundance: NA
v_gene: TRBV3-1/TRBV3-2
CDR3aa: CASSPRTSGSPTDTQYF
CDR3nt: TGTGCCAGCAGCCCACGGACTAGCGGGAGCCCCACAGATACGCAGTATTTT

j_gene: TRBJ2-1
d_gene: TRBD2
abundance: NA
v_gene: TRBV5-1
CDR3aa: CASSPGGLAGSYNEQFF
CDR3nt: TGCGCCAGCAGCCCCGGCGGACTAGCGGGGTCCTACAATGAGCAGTTCTTC

j_gene: TRBJ1-1
d_gene: NA
abundance: NA
v_gene: TRBV7-8
CDR3aa: CASSLGVAGNTEAFF
CDR3nt: TGTGCCAGCAGCTTAGGAGTTGCGGGGAACACTGAAGCTTTCTTT

j_gene: TRBJ2-1
d_gene: TRBD2
abundance: NA
v_gene: TRBV7-9
CDR3aa: CASSSLAAEISYNEQFF
CDR3nt: TGTGCCAGCAGCTCCCTAGCGGCTGAAATCTCCTACAATGAGCAGTTCTTC

j_gene: TRBJ1-2
d_gene: NA
abundance: NA
v_gene: TRBV20-1
CDR3aa: CSAREYGYTF
CDR3nt: TGCAGTGCTAGAGAGTATGGCTACACCTTC

j_gene: TRBJ1-4
d_gene: NA
abundance: NA
v_gene: TRBV5-1
CDR3aa: CASSLDNSPEKLFF
CDR3nt: TGCGCCAGCAGCTTGGACAACAGCCCTGAAAAACTGTTTTTT

j_gene: TRBJ2-2
d_gene: NA
abundance: NA
v_gene: TRBV27
CDR3aa: CASSFWPNTGELFF
CDR3nt: TGTGCCAGCAGTTTTTGGCCCAACACCGGGGAGCTGTTTTTT

j_gene: TRBJ1-4
d_gene: NA
abundance: NA
v_gene: TRBV5-6
CDR3aa: CASSLGLQADEKLFF
CDR3nt: TGTGCCAGCAGCTTGGGCTTGCAGGCAGATGAAAAACTGTTTTTT

j_gene: TRBJ2-7
d_gene: NA
abundance: NA
v_gene: TRBV10-1
CDR3aa: CASDHRSYEQYF
CDR3nt: TGCGCCAGCGATCACAGGAGCTACGAGCAGTACTTC

j_gene: TRBJ2-1
d_gene: TRBD2
abundance: NA
v_gene: TRBV11-2
CDR3aa: CASSSAGGLAGNEQFF
CDR3nt: TGTGCCAGCAGCTCTGCCGGGGGACTAGCCGGCAATGAGCAGTTCTTC

j_gene: TRBJ1-2
d_gene: TRBD1
abundance: NA
v_gene: TRBV7-2
CDR3aa: CASSLETGPWNGYTF
CDR3nt: TGTGCCAGCAGCTTAGAGACAGGGCCTTGGAATGGCTACACCTTC